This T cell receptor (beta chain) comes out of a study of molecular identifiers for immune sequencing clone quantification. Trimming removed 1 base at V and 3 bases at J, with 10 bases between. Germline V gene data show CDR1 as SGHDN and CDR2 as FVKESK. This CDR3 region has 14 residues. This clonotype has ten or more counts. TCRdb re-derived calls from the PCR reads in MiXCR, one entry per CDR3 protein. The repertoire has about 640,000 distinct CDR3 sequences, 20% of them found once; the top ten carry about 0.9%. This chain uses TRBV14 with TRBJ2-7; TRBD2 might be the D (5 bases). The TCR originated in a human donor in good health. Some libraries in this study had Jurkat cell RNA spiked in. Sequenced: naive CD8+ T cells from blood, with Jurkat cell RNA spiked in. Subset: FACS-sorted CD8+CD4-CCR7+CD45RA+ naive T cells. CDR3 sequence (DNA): TGTGCCAGCAGCCAAGGGTCCGACTACTACGAGCAGTACTTC. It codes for CASSQGSDYYEQYF.